This TCR beta chain was sequenced in a study of blood T cell repertoires in COVID-19. Study information: Samples came from the United States, Italy and Spain, spanning acute and convalescent COVID-19.

Clones were sequenced by immunoSEQ multiplex PCR, and TCRdb holds only the in-frame ones, with some missing. The sample holds about 270,000 clones, just under 90% seen once. This CDR3 has 15 amino acids. CDR1 and CDR2 (germline): WNHNN, SYGVQD (reference sequence). Trimming took off 7 bases at V and 4 bases at J, with 17 bases between the two ends. The sample was PBMCs or T cells enriched from blood (not recorded which). This TCR derives from a woman in her 30s with acute COVID-19. J is TRBJ2-1 and V is TRBV10-1, with D perhaps TRBD2 (5 bases). DNA of the CDR3: TGCGCCAGCACTCCCCCAGCGGAAACATACAATGAGCAGTTCTTC. Protein sequence: CASTPPAETYNEQFF.